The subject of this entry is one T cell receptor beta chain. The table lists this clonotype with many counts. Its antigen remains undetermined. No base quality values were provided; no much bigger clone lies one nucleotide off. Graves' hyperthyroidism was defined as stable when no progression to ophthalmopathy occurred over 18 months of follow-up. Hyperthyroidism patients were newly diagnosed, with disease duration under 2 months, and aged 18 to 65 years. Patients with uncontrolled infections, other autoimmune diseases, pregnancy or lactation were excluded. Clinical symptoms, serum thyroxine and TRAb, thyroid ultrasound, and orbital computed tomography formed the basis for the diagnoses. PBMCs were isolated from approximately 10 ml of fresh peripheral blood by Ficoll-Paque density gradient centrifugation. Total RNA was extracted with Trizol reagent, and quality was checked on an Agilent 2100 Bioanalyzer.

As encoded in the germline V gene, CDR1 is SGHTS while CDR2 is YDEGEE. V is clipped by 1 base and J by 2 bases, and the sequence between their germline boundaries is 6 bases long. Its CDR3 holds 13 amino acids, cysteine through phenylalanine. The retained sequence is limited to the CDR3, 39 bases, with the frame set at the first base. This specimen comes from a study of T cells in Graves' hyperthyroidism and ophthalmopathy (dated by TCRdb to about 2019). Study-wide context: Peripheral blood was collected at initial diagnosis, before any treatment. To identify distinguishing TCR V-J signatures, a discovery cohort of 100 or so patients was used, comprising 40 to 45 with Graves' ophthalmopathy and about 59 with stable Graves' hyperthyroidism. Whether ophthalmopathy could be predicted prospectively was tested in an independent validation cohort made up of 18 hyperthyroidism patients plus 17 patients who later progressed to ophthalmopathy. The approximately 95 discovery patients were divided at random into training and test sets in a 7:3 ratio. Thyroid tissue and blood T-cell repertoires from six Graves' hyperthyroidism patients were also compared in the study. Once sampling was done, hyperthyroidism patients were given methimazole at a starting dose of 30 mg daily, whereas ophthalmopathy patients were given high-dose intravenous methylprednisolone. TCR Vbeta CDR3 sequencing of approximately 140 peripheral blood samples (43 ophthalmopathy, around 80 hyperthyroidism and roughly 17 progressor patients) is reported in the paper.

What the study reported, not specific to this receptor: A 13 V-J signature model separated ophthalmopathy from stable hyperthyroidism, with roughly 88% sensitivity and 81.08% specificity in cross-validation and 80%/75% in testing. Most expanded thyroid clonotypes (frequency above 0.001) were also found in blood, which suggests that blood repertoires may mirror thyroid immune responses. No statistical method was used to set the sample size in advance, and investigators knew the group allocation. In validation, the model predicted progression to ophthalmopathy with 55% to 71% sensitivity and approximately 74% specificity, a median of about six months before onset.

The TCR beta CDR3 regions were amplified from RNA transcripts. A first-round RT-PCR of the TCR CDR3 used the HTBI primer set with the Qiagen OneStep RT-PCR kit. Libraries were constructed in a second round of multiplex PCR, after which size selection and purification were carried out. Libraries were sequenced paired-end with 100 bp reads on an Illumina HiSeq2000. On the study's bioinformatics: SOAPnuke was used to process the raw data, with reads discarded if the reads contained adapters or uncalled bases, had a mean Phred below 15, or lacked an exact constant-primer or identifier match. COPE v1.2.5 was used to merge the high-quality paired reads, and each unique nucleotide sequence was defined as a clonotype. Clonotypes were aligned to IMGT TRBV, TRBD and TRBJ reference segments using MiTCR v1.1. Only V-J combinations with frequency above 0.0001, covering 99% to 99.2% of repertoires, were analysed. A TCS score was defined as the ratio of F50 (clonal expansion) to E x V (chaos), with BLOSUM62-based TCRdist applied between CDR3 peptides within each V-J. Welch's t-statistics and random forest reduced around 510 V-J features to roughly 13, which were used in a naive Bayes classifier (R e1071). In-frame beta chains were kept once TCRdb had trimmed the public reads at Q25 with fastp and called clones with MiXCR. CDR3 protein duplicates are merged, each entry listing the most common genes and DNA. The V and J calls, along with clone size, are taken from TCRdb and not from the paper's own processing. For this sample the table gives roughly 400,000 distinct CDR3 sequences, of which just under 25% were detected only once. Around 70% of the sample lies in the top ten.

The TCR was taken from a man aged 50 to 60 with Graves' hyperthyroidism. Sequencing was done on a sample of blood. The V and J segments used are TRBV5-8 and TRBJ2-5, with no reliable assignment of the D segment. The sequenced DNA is TGTGCCAGCAGCTTGCCATCACAAGAGACCCAGTACTTC. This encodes CASSLPSQETQYF.